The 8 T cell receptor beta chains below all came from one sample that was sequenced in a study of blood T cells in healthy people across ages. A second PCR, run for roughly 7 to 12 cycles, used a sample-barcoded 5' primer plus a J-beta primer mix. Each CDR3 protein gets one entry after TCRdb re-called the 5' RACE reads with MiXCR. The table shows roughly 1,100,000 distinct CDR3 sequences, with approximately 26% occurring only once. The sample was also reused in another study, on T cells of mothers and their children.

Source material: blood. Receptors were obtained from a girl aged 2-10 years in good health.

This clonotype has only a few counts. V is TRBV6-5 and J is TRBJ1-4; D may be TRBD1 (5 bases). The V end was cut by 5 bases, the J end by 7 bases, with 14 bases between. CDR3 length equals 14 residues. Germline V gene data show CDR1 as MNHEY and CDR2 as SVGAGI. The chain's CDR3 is CASSKGTPIEKLFF. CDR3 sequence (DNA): TGTGCCAGCAGTAAAGGGACTCCCATTGAAAAACTGTTTTTT.

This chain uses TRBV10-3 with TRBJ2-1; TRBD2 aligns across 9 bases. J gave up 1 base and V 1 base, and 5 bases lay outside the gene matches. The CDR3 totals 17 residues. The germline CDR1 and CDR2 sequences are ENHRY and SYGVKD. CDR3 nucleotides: TGTGCCATCAGTGAGTTAACTAGCGGGCCGTCCTACAATGAGCAGTTCTTC. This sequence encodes CAISELTSGPSYNEQFF.

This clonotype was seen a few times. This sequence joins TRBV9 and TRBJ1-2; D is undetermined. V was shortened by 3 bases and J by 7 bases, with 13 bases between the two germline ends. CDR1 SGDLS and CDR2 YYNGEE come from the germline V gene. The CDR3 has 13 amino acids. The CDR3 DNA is TGTGCCAGCAGCGCGGGAACCGCCGGTGGCTACACCTTC. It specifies CASSAGTAGGYTF. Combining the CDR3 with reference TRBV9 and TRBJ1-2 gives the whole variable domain DSGVTQTPKHLITATGQRVTLRCSPRSGDLSVYWYQQSLDQGLQFLIQYYNGEERAKGNILERFSAQQFPDLHSELNLSSLELGDSALYFCASSAGTAGGYTFGSGTRLTVV.

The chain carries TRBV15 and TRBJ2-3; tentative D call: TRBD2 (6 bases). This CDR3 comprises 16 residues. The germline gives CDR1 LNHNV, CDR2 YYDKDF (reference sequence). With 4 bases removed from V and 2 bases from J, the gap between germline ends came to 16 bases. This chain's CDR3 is CATSITPGLFTDTQYF. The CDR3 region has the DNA TGTGCCACCAGCATAACCCCGGGACTTTTCACAGATACGCAGTATTTT. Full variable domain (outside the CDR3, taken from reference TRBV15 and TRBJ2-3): DAMVIQNPRYQVTQFGKPVTLSCSQTLNHNVMYWYQQKSSQAPKLLFHYYDKDFNNEADTPDNFQSRRPNTSFCFLDIRSPGLGDTAMYLCATSITPGLFTDTQYFGPGTRLTVL.

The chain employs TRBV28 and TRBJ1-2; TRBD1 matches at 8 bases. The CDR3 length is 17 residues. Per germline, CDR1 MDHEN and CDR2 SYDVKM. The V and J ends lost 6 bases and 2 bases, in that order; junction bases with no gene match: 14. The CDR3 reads CASSPNLPGQGNYGYTF. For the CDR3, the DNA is TGTGCCAGCAGCCCTAATCTCCCTGGACAGGGAAACTATGGCTACACCTTC.

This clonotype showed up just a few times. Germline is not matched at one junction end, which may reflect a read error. Written as DNA, the CDR3 is TGTGCTAGCAGCTTGGGACCGAATTCACCCCTCCACTTT. Its protein is CASSLGPNSPLHF. The chain carries TRBV7-7 and TRBJ1-6; D might be TRBD1 (5 bases). Germline CDR1 SSHAT, CDR2 FNYEAQ (reference sequence). CDR3 length: 13 residues.

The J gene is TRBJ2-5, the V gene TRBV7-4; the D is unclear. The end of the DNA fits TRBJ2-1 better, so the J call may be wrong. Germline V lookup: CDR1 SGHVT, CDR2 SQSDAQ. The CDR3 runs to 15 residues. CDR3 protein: CASSQGQSYYNEQFF. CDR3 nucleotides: TGTGCCAGCAGCCAAGGCCAAAGTTACTACAATGAGCAGTTCTTC.

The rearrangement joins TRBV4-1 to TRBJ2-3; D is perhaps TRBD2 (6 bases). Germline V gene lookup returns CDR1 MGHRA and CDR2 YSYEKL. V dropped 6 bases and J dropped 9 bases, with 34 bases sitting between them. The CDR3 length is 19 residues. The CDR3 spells CASRTRIGAGYGKQGTQYF. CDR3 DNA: TGCGCCAGCAGGACACGGATTGGGGCGGGGTACGGTAAACAAGGGACGCAGTATTTT.